The 26 T cell receptor beta chains below all came from one sample that was sequenced in a study of CD4 and CD8 cells across lung adenocarcinoma regions. TCRdb passed the PCR reads through MiXCR, listing each CDR3 protein once. The sample includes about 16,000 distinct CDR3 sequences, about half of them seen just once. The sample consisted of CD8+ T cells from the center of a lung tumor. The origin of the receptors is a female donor with lung adenocarcinoma. The CD4 and CD8 labels of this study may be unreliable.

To note about this clonotype: At one end, the junction sequence differs from germline, possibly due to a read error. V is TRBV27 and J is TRBJ2-3; D may be TRBD1 or TRBD2 (5 bases each). CDR3 length: 15 amino acids. The germline CDR1 and CDR2 sequences are MNHEY and SMNVEV (reference sequence). CDR3 residues: CASSSGRAGTDTQYF. The DNA for the CDR3 is TGTGCCAGCAGCTCGGGGCGGGCAGGCACAGATACGCAGTACTTT.

This clonotype came up a few times. An end of the junction differs from the germline gene, which may be a read error. The rearrangement uses TRBV6-1 and TRBJ2-3; a possible D gene is TRBD2 (7 bases). The CDR3 has 18 amino acids. Germline V gene lookup returns CDR1 MNHNS and CDR2 SASEGT. CDR3 protein: CASSRGGAGGRRTDTQYF. The DNA of the CDR3 is TGTGCCAGCAGTCGCGGGGGAGCCGGGGGGCGTCGCACAGATACGCAGTACTTT.

Comments on this clonotype: One end of the junction is discordant with germline, which a read error may explain. The chain uses TRBV7-2 and TRBJ2-5; D is unclear. Germline CDR1 and CDR2: SGHTA and FQGNSA. The CDR3 totals 14 residues. CDR3 DNA sequence: TGTGCCAGCAGCTCCGGACCAAACCAAGAGACCCAGTATTTC. Its protein is CASSSGPNQETQYF.

At least ten counts were recorded for this clonotype. This chain joins TRBV27 and TRBJ2-1; 8 bases fit TRBD1. The DNA matches TRBJ2-7 better at its end, which makes the J call doubtful. The CDR3 runs to 14 residues. CDR1 is MNHEY and CDR2 is SMNVEV in the germline V gene (reference sequence). DNA for the CDR3: TGTGCCAGCAGTAGGGCAGGGGGCGCGTACGAGCAGTACTTC. Its translation is CASSRAGGAYEQYF.

This clonotype came up a few times. The chain carries TRBV6-5 and TRBJ1-6, with D unresolved. The CDR3 contains 12 residues. Trimming pared 2 bases from V and 7 bases from J, leaving 3 bases between. Germline-derived CDR1 and CDR2 are MNHEY and SVGAGI. The CDR3 region has the DNA TGTGCCAGCAGTTACCACAATTCACCCCTCCACTTT. It encodes CASSYHNSPLHF.

The chain is built from TRBV6-1 and TRBJ2-5; D remains unclear. V was pared by 8 bases and J by 2 bases, with 18 bases between. Looked up from germline, CDR1 is MNHNS and CDR2 is SASEGT. The CDR3 is made up of 15 amino acids. CDR3 DNA sequence: TGTGCCAGCCGATCCAGTTCAATGGGACAAGAGACCCAGTACTTC. Translated, it gives CASRSSSMGQETQYF.

The chain carries TRBV3-1 and TRBJ2-5, with 12 bases that match TRBD2. Germline V gene data show CDR1 as LGHDT and CDR2 as YNNKEL (reference sequence). The V and J ends lost 3 bases and 9 bases, in that order; junction bases with no gene match: 8. There are 15 residues in the CDR3. Here the CDR3 DNA reads TGTGCCAGCAGCCAGATGACTAGCGGGAGTGGGTCCCAGTACTTC. It specifies CASSQMTSGSGSQYF.

The chain uses TRBV11-2 and TRBJ1-6; D is possibly TRBD1 (6 bases). This CDR3 spans 17 amino acids. In germline, CDR1 is SGHAT, CDR2 FQNNGV. Trimming removed 5 bases at V and 9 bases at J, with 23 bases between. This CDR3 is CASSPVASGHLVSPLHF. DNA of the CDR3: TGTGCCAGCAGCCCAGTCGCCTCGGGACACCTGGTTTCACCCCTCCACTTT.

This clonotype occurred once. A read error may account for a junction end that differs from germline. The J gene is TRBJ2-4, the V gene TRBV25-1; possible D gene TRBD2, 6 bases. Germline V lookup: CDR1 MGHDK, CDR2 SYGVNS. This CDR3 has 16 amino acids. In DNA, the CDR3 is TGTGCGAGCAGTGAATCGGGAGTGGGAGCAAAAGATATGCAGTACTTC. As protein: CASSESGVGAKDMQYF.

The genes are TRBV6-1 and TRBJ2-5, with D perhaps given as TRBD1 or TRBD2 (5 bases each). Germline values: CDR1 MNHNS, CDR2 SASEGT. Trimming pared 11 bases from V and 11 bases from J, leaving 27 bases between. The CDR3 consists of 14 residues. The CDR3 sequence is CAGTGAGGQDTQYF. CDR3 nucleotides: TGTGCCGGCACCGGGGCAGGTGGCCAAGATACGCAGTACTTC.

The V and J genes are TRBV6-1 and TRBJ2-1, with D possibly called TRBD1 or TRBD2 (5 bases each). Deletions cut 1 base from V and 10 bases from J, with 17 bases between. The germline gives CDR1 MNHNS, CDR2 SASEGT. The CDR3 spans 15 residues. CDR3 nucleotide sequence: TGTGCCAGCAGTGAAGGGGACCCAAGCTCCTACGAGCAGTTCTTC. It yields the protein CASSEGDPSSYEQFF.

Details on this clonotype: One end of the junction fails to match germline, which may point to a read error. The CDR3 loop is CASSEGRGGRDQEIQYF. The DNA for the CDR3 is TGCGCCAGCAGTGAGGGGCGCGGGGGCCGTGACCAAGAGATCCAGTACTTC. The chain links TRBV10-1 to TRBJ2-5; D might be TRBD2 (7 bases). Germline CDR1 WNHNN, CDR2 SYGVQD (reference sequence). CDR3 size: 17 residues.

The CDR3 nucleotides are TGTGCCAGCAGTATGCCAGGAGGACAGGGGAACATTCAGTACTTC. It specifies CASSMPGGQGNIQYF. This chain links TRBV6-1 with TRBJ2-4; the match to TRBD1 covers 9 bases. CDR3 length: 15 amino acids. Germline loops: CDR1 MNHNS, CDR2 SASEGT. V trimming: 5 bases; J trimming: 7 bases; junction bases outside the gene matches: 9.

Worth noting for this clonotype: This clone may be a read error of a much larger clone one base away. V and J are TRBV27 and TRBJ2-5, with D perhaps matching TRBD1 (6 bases). This CDR3 comprises 15 residues. Germline CDR1 reads MNHEY; CDR2 reads SMNVEV (reference sequence). V lost 2 bases, J lost 11 bases, and 21 bases lay in between. The CDR3 loop is CASSLGGQYYNEQYF. The CDR3, as DNA: TGTGCCAGCAGTTTAGGGGGACAATACTACAATGAGCAGTACTTC.

This clonotype was counted only a few times. The J gene is TRBJ2-1, the V gene TRBV27; TRBD2 agrees at 9 bases. CDR3 size: 17 residues. CDR1 and CDR2 (germline): MNHEY, SMNVEV (reference sequence). The J segment lost 5 bases and the V segment lost 5 bases, leaving 13 bases of the junction unmatched. DNA for the CDR3: TGTGCCAGCAGTCTCCTTACTCTTAGCGGGAGCCACAATGAGCAGTTCTTC. Protein sequence: CASSLLTLSGSHNEQFF.

This clonotype was counted ten times or more. The chain recombines TRBV5-1 with TRBJ2-5; D is perhaps TRBD1 (6 bases). The CDR3 contains 15 residues. The germline V and J ends were trimmed by 4 bases and 3 bases, with 16 bases remaining between them. Germline V gene data show CDR1 as SGHRS and CDR2 as YFSETQ. The DNA of the CDR3 is TGCGCCAGCAGCGACCTCGGACAGCCGAAAGAGACCCAGTACTTC. This gives the protein CASSDLGQPKETQYF.

V usage is TRBV14 and J usage is TRBJ2-7; D gene unclear. The CDR3 loop spans 17 amino acids. V dropped 0 bases and J dropped 2 bases, with 17 bases sitting between them. Germline CDR1 reads SGHDN; CDR2 reads FVKESK. Written as DNA, the CDR3 is TGTGCCAGCAGCCAAGAAGGTCCAGCTGGGATTACCTACGAGCAGTACTTC. Translated, it gives CASSQEGPAGITYEQYF.

The chain couples TRBV10-2 to TRBJ2-5; 11 bases fit TRBD1. V trimming: 8 bases; J trimming: 5 bases; junction bases outside the gene matches: 13. The germline V gene encodes CDR1 WSHSY and CDR2 SAAADI. There are 16 residues in the CDR3. CDR3 coding DNA: TGCGCCAGCGGAAAATACCGGGACAGGGGGACGGAGACCCAGTACTTC. This codes for CASGKYRDRGTETQYF.

The chain has TRBV6-1 and TRBJ2-1; maybe TRBD2 (6 bases). V was cut by 5 bases and J by 9 bases, with 17 bases left in between. Germline loops: CDR1 MNHNS, CDR2 SASEGT. The CDR3 totals 14 residues. CDR3 residues: CASSQYSGSLEQFF. The CDR3 DNA reads as TGTGCCAGCAGTCAGTATAGCGGCAGCCTTGAGCAGTTCTTC.

This clonotype occurred a few times. The CDR3 sequence is CASFASGQGRRWVDYEQYF. The CDR3 DNA reads as TGTGCCAGCTTCGCCTCGGGACAGGGAAGGAGATGGGTCGACTACGAGCAGTACTTC. The chain joins TRBV6-1 to TRBJ2-1; TRBD1 matches 9 bases. The J call may be wrong; the DNA end is better matched by TRBJ2-7. The CDR3 extends over 19 amino acids. Germline V gene data show CDR1 as MNHNS and CDR2 as SASEGT.

This chain uses TRBV15 with TRBJ2-3; TRBD2 matches 7 bases. The CDR3 is 16 residues long. The ends lost 0 bases at V and 4 bases at J; junction bases unmatched: 7. The germline gives CDR1 LNHNV, CDR2 YYDKDF (reference sequence). The CDR3 reads CATSRDPGGGPDTQYF. CDR3 sequence (DNA): TGTGCCACCAGCAGAGATCCGGGCGGGGGACCAGATACGCAGTATTTT.

This clonotype showed up just a few times. The CDR3: CASSLVSLQLSSYNEQFF. CDR3 sequence (DNA): TGTGCCAGCAGCTTAGTTTCACTACAGCTAAGCTCCTACAATGAGCAGTTCTTC. This sequence joins TRBV7-2 and TRBJ2-1; D ambiguous. V shed 1 base and J shed 0 bases, with 16 bases lying between them. The CDR3 spans 18 residues. The germline V gene has CDR1 SGHTA and CDR2 FQGNSA.

In the case of this clonotype: The junction departs from the called germline gene at one end, perhaps through a read error. The chain joins TRBV27 to TRBJ2-3; D may be TRBD2 (6 bases). Germline V gene lookup returns CDR1 MNHEY and CDR2 SMNVEV (reference sequence). This CDR3 spans 15 amino acids. This chain's CDR3 is CASSLGVGGTDTQYF. The CDR3 DNA follows: TGTGCCAGCAGTTTGGGGGTGGGAGGCACAGATACGCAGTATTTC.

This clonotype was counted only a few times. The chain carries TRBV6-1 and TRBJ2-3, with D maybe TRBD1 (5 bases). Looked up from germline, CDR1 is MNHNS and CDR2 is SASEGT. V was cut by 5 bases and J by 8 bases, with 17 bases left in between. This CDR3 has 14 residues. CDR3 region: CASSLGDGAFTQYF. CDR3 coding DNA: TGTGCCAGCAGTCTCGGCGATGGGGCCTTTACGCAGTATTTT.

The chain combines TRBV7-2 with TRBJ2-6, with D perhaps matching TRBD2 (5 bases). The CDR3 covers 20 residues. Trimming took 1 base from V and 0 from J, leaving 19 bases between them. Germline-derived CDR1 and CDR2 are SGHTA and FQGNSA. CDR3 residues: CASSLGAGVGGGSGANVLTF. As DNA, the CDR3 is TGTGCCAGCAGCTTAGGGGCGGGCGTCGGCGGCGGCTCTGGGGCCAACGTCCTGACTTTC.

This clonotype was detected a few times. The chain employs TRBV27 and TRBJ2-7, with a weak D call TRBD1 (6 bases). V lost 6 bases and J 3 bases, leaving 9 bases between the germline ends. Germline-derived CDR1 and CDR2 are MNHEY and SMNVEV (reference sequence). There are 12 residues in the CDR3. The CDR3 nucleotides are TGTGCCAGCAGCCTGGACAGCTACGAGCAGTACTTC. Its protein product is CASSLDSYEQYF.